In this sample, the clone carrying this TCR beta chain turned up a few times. This sample was taken from a study of blood T cell repertoires in COVID-19. For the study at large: Samples taken during acute and convalescent COVID-19 were collected in the United States, Italy and Spain.

Per the authors' pipeline: Amplification of reference gene primers provided the estimated nucleated cell counts. The repertoire was sequenced with immunoSEQ multiplex PCR; TCRdb's copy has only in-frame clones and lacks some. V and J calls and clone size follow that table, whereas D and trimming were derived from the DNA. The data hold about 200,000 clones, with just under 85% observed a single time. Germline loops: CDR1 MNHEY, CDR2 SVGEGT. This CDR3 has 17 amino acids. Trimming at V came to 5 bases and at J to 6 bases, leaving 14 bases not matched to a gene. This clonotype originated in a man aged 55 to 70 with COVID-19, enrolled during active disease. The rearrangement joins TRBV6-2 or TRBV6-3 to TRBJ2-7, with 12 bases lining up with TRBD1. The sample taken for sequencing was peripheral blood. The CDR3 protein is CASSHKSGTGGSSEQYF. DNA for the CDR3: TGTGCCAGCAGTCACAAATCCGGGACAGGGGGCTCCAGCGAGCAGTACTTC.